The next 20 T cell receptor beta chains were all read from a single sample in a study of shared clonotypes between healthy human individuals. Libraries were prepared by immunoSEQ multiplex PCR; TCRdb keeps only in-frame clonotypes and omits some of them. Of roughly 720,000 clones in the sample, about 90% were seen once. Sequences were obtained from memory CD8+ T cells from PBMCs. Subset indicated: CD45RO+ cells pooled with CCR7-negative TemRA cells. These receptor sequences come from a man aged 18-30 years in good health. Some clones in this sample may be carry-over from other donors' samples.

CDR3 region: CASSLAQREPTYEQYF. In DNA, the CDR3 is TGCGCCAGCAGCTTGGCCCAGCGGGAGCCTACTTACGAGCAGTACTTC. V gene TRBV5-1 combines with J gene TRBJ2-7; 8 nucleotides line up with TRBD2. The CDR3 is 16 residues long. The trim removed 0 bases at V and 4 bases at J, leaving 9 bases unmatched. Germline V lookup: CDR1 SGHRS, CDR2 YFSETQ.

This chain joins TRBV6-4 and TRBJ2-3; tentative D call: TRBD2 (5 bases). The CDR3 contains 13 residues. The V gene's germline CDR1 is MRHNA and CDR2 SNTAGT. Between the trimmed V and J ends, which lost 8 bases and 2 bases, there was a span of 11 bases. CDR3 sequence reads: CASPGGPTDTQYF. The DNA of the CDR3 is TGTGCCAGCCCGGGCGGGCCCACAGATACGCAGTATTTT.

CDR3 bases: TGTGCCAGCAGTTACTCGGAAGGGGGGGGCTATGGCTACACCTTC. It yields the protein CASSYSEGGGYGYTF. J is TRBJ1-2 and V is TRBV6-6; D possibly corresponds to TRBD1 (6 bases). Germline lookup yields CDR1 MNHNY and CDR2 SVGAGI (reference sequence). This CDR3 has 15 residues. The V and J ends lost 0 bases and 4 bases respectively, with 12 bases between them.

This chain uses TRBV27 with TRBJ2-7; 8 nucleotides match TRBD1. The V and J ends lost 5 bases and 6 bases, in that order; junction bases with no gene match: 9. CDR1 is MNHEY and CDR2 is SMNVEV in the germline V gene (reference sequence). The CDR3 has 14 residues. The CDR3 here is CASSPRTGPSEQYF. The CDR3 nucleotides are TGTGCCAGCAGTCCCCGGACAGGGCCCTCCGAGCAGTACTTC.

The table lists this clone with a count of one. The chain carries TRBV4-1 and TRBJ1-5; no firm D call. This CDR3 has 14 amino acids. The ends were cut back, 0 bases at V and 5 bases at J, with 8 bases in the middle. Germline V gives CDR1 MGHRA, CDR2 YSYEKL. For the CDR3, the DNA is TGCGCCAGCAGCCAAGAAACGTTTGATCAGCCCCAGCATTTT. Its translation: CASSQETFDQPQHF.

This clone came up once. The V and J genes are TRBV29-1 and TRBJ2-1; 8 nucleotides agree with TRBD1. Losses at the gene ends were 4 bases for V and 4 bases for J; bases not matched to a gene: 9. Germline V lookup: CDR1 SQVTM, CDR2 ANQGSEA. There are 15 residues in the CDR3. The CDR3 loop reads CSVASGTGYYNEQFF. In nucleotides, the CDR3 is TGCAGCGTTGCCTCTGGGACAGGATATTACAATGAGCAGTTCTTC.

This clone was observed once. The sample contains more than one DNA sequence encoding this CDR3. The chain employs TRBV19 and TRBJ1-5; 7 bases are shared with TRBD1. J was trimmed by 2 bases and V by 7 bases; bases with no gene match: 5. Germline CDR1 LNHDA, CDR2 SQIVND (reference sequence). The CDR3 runs 14 residues. CDR3 residues: CASTYRGGNQPQHF. The CDR3 nucleotides read TGTGCCAGTACGTACAGGGGAGGCAATCAGCCCCAGCATTTT.

The chain carries TRBV27 and TRBJ1-1, with a tentative D call TRBD1 (5 bases). CDR3 size: 14 residues. The V gene lost 3 bases and the J gene lost 2 bases, with 10 bases spanning the gap. Germline-derived CDR1 and CDR2 are MNHEY and SMNVEV (reference sequence). CDR3 nucleotide sequence: TGTGCCAGCAGTTTGGGACTGGTCAACACTGAAGCTTTCTTT. It yields the protein CASSLGLVNTEAFF.

The genes are TRBV28 and TRBJ2-2; the match to TRBD2 covers 7 bases. The V segment lost 6 bases and the J segment 0 bases; nucleotides outside the gene matches: 13. The CDR3 loop spans 18 amino acids. Germline V gene data show CDR1 as MDHEN and CDR2 as SYDVKM. The chain's CDR3 is CASSWGGYPATNTGELFF. In nucleotides, the CDR3 is TGTGCCAGCAGCTGGGGGGGTTACCCGGCTACGAACACCGGGGAGCTGTTTTTT.

The rearrangement joins TRBV27 to TRBJ1-5; 7 bases are shared with TRBD1. The germline V gene encodes CDR1 MNHEY and CDR2 SMNVEV (reference sequence). The CDR3 consists of 14 residues. The trim removed 8 bases at V and 3 bases at J, leaving 7 bases unmatched. The CDR3 bases are TGTGCCAGCGGGCCGGGACAGCTCAATCAGCCCCAGCATTTT. Translation: CASGPGQLNQPQHF.

The rearrangement joins TRBV13 to TRBJ1-2; D possibly corresponds to TRBD1 (5 bases). CDR3 length: 15 amino acids. From germline, CDR1 is PRHDT and CDR2 FYEKMQ (reference sequence). The germline V and J ends were trimmed by 5 bases and 0 bases, with 13 bases remaining between them. The CDR3 sequence is CASSLFGHTNYGYTF. CDR3 bases: TGTGCCAGCAGCCTGTTCGGACACACTAACTATGGCTACACCTTC.

This clone was detected a few times. The J gene is TRBJ2-1, the V gene TRBV4-2, with D maybe TRBD2 (5 bases). The CDR3 has 13 amino acids. CDR1 is LGHNA and CDR2 is YNFKEQ in the germline V gene. V lost 4 bases, J lost 8 bases, and 12 bases lay in between. The CDR3 loop reads CASSPLSRDEQFF. In nucleotides, the CDR3 is TGTGCCAGCAGCCCGCTGTCGAGGGATGAGCAGTTCTTC.

The chain joins TRBV28 to TRBJ2-1; perhaps TRBD2 as D (6 bases). Germline-derived CDR1 and CDR2 are MDHEN and SYDVKM. V was trimmed by 6 bases and J by 1 base, leaving 16 bases between them. CDR3 length: 16 residues. The CDR3 is CASSPFSGESYNEQFF. CDR3 coding DNA: TGTGCCAGCAGCCCATTTAGCGGAGAGTCCTACAATGAGCAGTTCTTC.

This clone was counted a few times. The chain joins TRBV14 to TRBJ2-2; D not resolved. CDR3 length: 12 residues. The V gene's germline CDR1 is SGHDN and CDR2 FVKESK. The V gene lost 2 bases and the J gene lost 8 bases, with 6 bases spanning the gap. The CDR3 DNA follows: TGTGCCAGCAGCCAAAACGTTGGGGAGCTGTTTTTT. This gives the protein CASSQNVGELFF.

The DNA for the CDR3 is TGTGCCAGCAGTTTATGGGTAGCGTTTAATAGCAATCAGCCCCAGCATTTT. Translation gives CASSLWVAFNSNQPQHF. The J gene is TRBJ1-5, the V gene TRBV28; D unresolved. In germline, CDR1 is MDHEN, CDR2 SYDVKM. This CDR3 comprises 17 residues. V shed 0 bases and J shed 0 bases, with 12 bases lying between them.

V is TRBV7-9 and J is TRBJ2-1; possibly TRBD2 for D (5 bases). Germline assignment: CDR1 SEHNR and CDR2 FQNEAQ (reference sequence). V dropped 5 bases and J dropped 2 bases, with 16 bases sitting between them. CDR3 length equals 16 residues. CDR3 sequence: CASSLTAFGTYNEQFF. For the CDR3, the DNA is TGTGCCAGCAGCCTAACCGCTTTCGGGACCTACAATGAGCAGTTCTTC.

The J gene is TRBJ1-6, the V gene TRBV6-5; 7 nucleotides agree with TRBD1. V dropped 2 bases and J dropped 9; count of bases not matched to a gene: 10. CDR3 size: 16 residues. Germline V gene data show CDR1 as MNHEY and CDR2 as SVGAGI. The DNA of the CDR3 is TGTGCCAGCAGTTACACGAGGTGGCAGGGGGTTTCACCCCTCCACTTT. Translated, it gives CASSYTRWQGVSPLHF.

The chain employs TRBV28 and TRBJ2-2; 11 bases align to TRBD2. Germline values: CDR1 MDHEN, CDR2 SYDVKM. The V gene end was trimmed by 6 bases and the J gene end by 4 bases; junction bases not matched to a gene: 19. There are 20 residues in the CDR3. CDR3 bases: TGTGCCAGCAGACCAACCCGGACTAGCGGGTACTCCCGGAGCACCGGGGAGCTGTTTTTT. Its translation: CASRPTRTSGYSRSTGELFF. The variable domain in full, completed from reference TRBV28 and TRBJ2-2, reads DVKVTQSSRYLVKRTGEKVFLECVQDMDHENMFWYRQDPGLGLRLIYFSYDVKMKEKGDIPEGYSVSREKKERFSLILESASTNQTSMYLCASRPTRTSGYSRSTGELFFGEGSRLTVL.

This rearrangement joins TRBV27 to TRBJ2-5; D may be TRBD2 (6 bases). From germline, CDR1 is MNHEY and CDR2 SMNVEV (reference sequence). V was trimmed by 1 base and J by 1 base, leaving 10 bases between them. The CDR3 consists of 15 residues. For the CDR3, the DNA is TGTGCCAGCAGTTTATTTGGGGGGACCCAAGAGACCCAGTACTTC. Translation gives CASSLFGGTQETQYF.

The chain couples TRBV5-5 to TRBJ1-5, with D possibly matching TRBD1 (6 bases). The CDR3 has 15 residues. Per germline, CDR1 SGHKS and CDR2 YYEKEE (reference sequence). V lost 7 bases to trimming and J lost 4 bases, with 18 bases between them. The CDR3 spells CASRSDSGTNQPQHF. The CDR3 bases are TGTGCCAGCCGATCTGACAGTGGGACAAATCAGCCCCAGCATTTT.